This T cell receptor (beta chain) emerged from a study of cytomegalovirus exposure and HLA in healthy donors. The repertoire was sequenced with immunoSEQ multiplex PCR; TCRdb's copy has only in-frame clones and lacks some. The sample holds tens of thousands of clones, roughly 96% seen once. Sequencing was carried out using PBMCs. This TCR was sampled from a man younger than 30 in good health and CMV-seronegative.

The CDR3 reads CASSEEERDSSYWGYTF. The CDR3 region has the DNA TGCGCCAGCAGTGAGGAAGAAAGGGACTCCTCCTATTGGGGCTACACCTTC. This chain joins TRBV10-2 and TRBJ1-2; tentative D call: TRBD1 (5 bases). This CDR3 comprises 17 residues. Germline V gene lookup returns CDR1 WSHSY and CDR2 SAAADI. The V end was cut by 2 bases, the J end by 8 bases, with 24 bases between.